These 28 T cell receptor beta chains were all obtained from the same sample, sequenced in a study of cytomegalovirus exposure and HLA in healthy donors. The PCR contained 60 Vbeta and 13 Jbeta primers. Profiling relied on immunoSEQ multiplex PCR, and the TCRdb table lists in-frame clones only, not all of them. The sample lists 100,000 or so clones; around 75% were seen once. The sequenced material came from PBMCs. The receptors shown here come from a man in his forties in good health and CMV-seronegative.

The CDR3 sequence: CASSQEPGRGGFGEQFF. The CDR3 DNA is TGCGCCAGCAGCCAAGAACCCGGGCGGGGGGGTTTTGGGGAGCAGTTCTTC. This chain links TRBV4-3 with TRBJ2-1; 9 bases agree with TRBD2. Losses at the gene ends were 0 bases for V and 10 bases for J; bases not matched to a gene: 13. The CDR3 consists of 17 residues. CDR1 and CDR2 from the germline V gene are LGHNA and YSLEER.

The chain couples TRBV4-3 to TRBJ1-2, with unresolved D. This CDR3 spans 14 amino acids. CDR1 is LGHNA and CDR2 is YSLEER in the germline V gene. Trimming left V 0 bases short and J 4 bases short, with 9 bases between. The CDR3 is CASSQDRSGYGYTF. The CDR3 nucleotides are TGCGCCAGCAGCCAAGATAGGTCGGGCTATGGCTACACCTTC.

V usage is TRBV6-6 and J usage is TRBJ2-7; perhaps TRBD1 as D (5 bases). Germline V gene lookup returns CDR1 MNHNY and CDR2 SVGAGI (reference sequence). This CDR3 comprises 12 residues. V dropped 6 bases and J dropped 6 bases, with 12 bases sitting between them. The CDR3 nucleotides are TGTGCCAGCAGGCTCGGACAATCCGAGCAGTACTTC. Translation: CASRLGQSEQYF.

V and J are TRBV9 and TRBJ2-1; 7 nucleotides match TRBD1. V was clipped by 4 bases and J by 3 bases; unmatched bases: 4. The CDR3 has 14 residues. CDR1 and CDR2 (germline): SGDLS, YYNGEE. The CDR3 is CASSIRQGYNEQFF. The CDR3 nucleotides read TGTGCCAGCAGCATCCGACAGGGCTACAATGAGCAGTTCTTC.

This chain joins TRBV5-4 and TRBJ2-7; 10 bases map to TRBD1. The germline V gene has CDR1 SGHNT and CDR2 YYREEE (reference sequence). V lost 0 bases and J lost 2; bases outside the gene matches: 2. The CDR3 length is 15 residues. This CDR3 is CASSLVGQGTYEQYF. CDR3 coding DNA: TGTGCCAGCAGCTTGGTGGGACAGGGGACCTACGAGCAGTACTTC.

The chain employs TRBV6-5 and TRBJ1-5; TRBD1 might be the D (5 bases). The germline V and J ends were trimmed by 5 bases and 7 bases, with 15 bases remaining between them. Germline V lookup: CDR1 MNHEY, CDR2 SVGAGI. The CDR3 totals 14 residues. CDR3 sequence: CASSQVGGVQPQHF. CDR3 in DNA: TGTGCCAGCAGTCAAGTCGGAGGGGTCCAGCCCCAGCATTTT.

This chain connects TRBV10-1 to TRBJ2-6, with a weak D call TRBD1 (5 bases). V dropped 6 bases and J dropped 2 bases, with 8 bases sitting between them. This CDR3 comprises 14 residues. Germline CDR1 and CDR2: WNHNN and SYGVQD (reference sequence). This CDR3 is CASRAGTGANVLTF. The CDR3 nucleotides are TGCGCCAGCAGAGCAGGGACTGGGGCCAACGTCCTGACTTTC.

This chain uses TRBV28 with TRBJ1-1; 9 positions match TRBD1. Germline values: CDR1 MDHEN, CDR2 SYDVKM. The V gene end was trimmed by 5 bases and the J gene end by 2 bases; junction bases not matched to a gene: 12. The length of the CDR3 is 17 residues. CDR3 sequence (DNA): TGTGCCAGCAGTCCCCACCTCCCGGACAGGGGCAACACTGAAGCTTTCTTT. Translation: CASSPHLPDRGNTEAFF. The complete variable domain, with remaining parts taken from reference TRBV28 and TRBJ1-1, reads DVKVTQSSRYLVKRTGEKVFLECVQDMDHENMFWYRQDPGLGLRLIYFSYDVKMKEKGDIPEGYSVSREKKERFSLILESASTNQTSMYLCASSPHLPDRGNTEAFFGQGTRLTVV.

The rearrangement joins TRBV7-2 to TRBJ2-5; D ambiguous. The length of the CDR3 is 13 residues. From germline, CDR1 is SGHTA and CDR2 FQGNSA. V was cut by 4 bases and J by 0 bases, with 6 bases left in between. The DNA of the CDR3 is TGTGCCAGCAGCTCCATGTACCAAGAGACCCAGTACTTC. Its protein is CASSSMYQETQYF.

The rearrangement links TRBV5-1 to TRBJ2-7, with a possible D match to TRBD2 (5 bases). CDR3 length equals 14 residues. Germline CDR1 reads SGHRS; CDR2 reads YFSETQ. Trimming left V 0 bases short and J 3 bases short, with 10 bases between. DNA of the CDR3: TGCGCCAGCAGCTTGGCTCGGGAAAGCTACGAGCAGTACTTC. It translates to CASSLARESYEQYF.

This clone was seen a single time. The V and J genes are TRBV6-5 and TRBJ2-7, with TRBD1 matching over 10 bases. The CDR3 covers 14 residues. Losses at the gene ends were 7 bases for V and 1 base for J; bases not matched to a gene: 4. Germline-derived CDR1 and CDR2 are MNHEY and SVGAGI. CDR3 in DNA: TGTGCCAGCACTGGACAGGGGGTATCCTACGAGCAGTACTTC. The encoded protein is CASTGQGVSYEQYF.

This chain links TRBV5-5 with TRBJ2-7; a possible D gene is TRBD1 (6 bases). The length of the CDR3 is 12 residues. Germline loops: CDR1 SGHKS, CDR2 YYEKEE (reference sequence). V was pared by 3 bases and J by 5 bases, with 9 bases between. In DNA form, the CDR3 reads TGTGCCAGCAGCTGGAACAGGGACGAGCAGTACTTC. Its protein is CASSWNRDEQYF.

V is TRBV9 and J is TRBJ2-7; 10 bases map to TRBD2. V gave up 4 bases and J gave up 7 bases; unmatched junction bases: 11. The CDR3 totals 15 residues. From germline, CDR1 is SGDLS and CDR2 YYNGEE. CDR3 coding DNA: TGTGCCAGCAGCCCCCTAGCGGGGGACTCGGGAGAGCAGTACTTC. This gives the protein CASSPLAGDSGEQYF.

The chain recombines TRBV9 with TRBJ1-6; TRBD1 agrees at 7 bases. The CDR3 is 18 residues long. J lost 3 bases, V lost 3 bases, and 12 bases had no gene match. CDR1 is SGDLS and CDR2 is YYNGEE in the germline V gene. The CDR3, as DNA: TGTGCCAGCAGCGATAGGGACAGCGCTGTTCACTATAATTCACCCCTCCACTTT. This gives the protein CASSDRDSAVHYNSPLHF.

This sequence joins TRBV6-1 and TRBJ2-3, with unresolved D. V gave up 2 bases and J gave up 2 bases, with 14 bases separating them. The CDR3 totals 16 residues. The germline CDR1 and CDR2 sequences are MNHNS and SASEGT. The CDR3 coding sequence is TGTGCCAGCAGTGAATCGAGGTTTGTAACCACAGATACGCAGTATTTT. Protein product: CASSESRFVTTDTQYF.

The rearrangement joins TRBV7-9 to TRBJ1-1, with TRBD1 as a possible D gene (6 bases). Looked up from germline, CDR1 is SEHNR and CDR2 is FQNEAQ (reference sequence). With 5 bases removed from V and 0 bases from J, the gap between germline ends came to 19 bases. This CDR3 comprises 17 residues. CDR3: CASSPSDRGALNTEAFF. DNA of the CDR3: TGTGCCAGCAGCCCAAGTGACCGGGGGGCCCTGAACACTGAAGCTTTCTTT.

The rearrangement joins TRBV5-1 to TRBJ2-5; TRBD1 matches 7 bases. The junction had 9 bases not matched to a gene; V was cut back by 2 bases and J by 5 bases. Germline V gene lookup returns CDR1 SGHRS and CDR2 YFSETQ. This CDR3 has 15 residues. The CDR3 region is CASSFRQGAQETQYF. CDR3 DNA: TGCGCCAGCAGCTTTCGACAGGGAGCGCAGGAGACCCAGTACTTC.

The gene calls are TRBV25-1 and TRBJ2-7; TRBD2 agrees at 8 bases. J was trimmed by 6 bases and V by 3 bases; bases with no gene match: 7. The CDR3 is made up of 14 amino acids. The germline V gene encodes CDR1 MGHDK and CDR2 SYGVNS. The CDR3 loop reads CASSEAGGGLEQYF. CDR3 sequence (DNA): TGTGCCAGCAGTGAGGCGGGAGGTGGGCTCGAGCAGTACTTC.

The V call is TRBV4-1, the J call TRBJ2-2, with 8 bases that match TRBD1. The germline V gene encodes CDR1 MGHRA and CDR2 YSYEKL. J lost 1 base, V lost 3 bases, and 16 bases had no gene match. The CDR3 length is 20 residues. CDR3: CASSQLDRGRTALNTGELFF. CDR3 DNA: TGCGCCAGCAGCCAGCTAGACAGGGGACGAACCGCCCTGAACACCGGGGAGCTGTTTTTT.

The CDR3 spells CASSLAGHNEQFF. The CDR3 DNA reads as TGTGCCAGTAGCCTAGCGGGGCACAATGAGCAGTTCTTC. This rearrangement joins TRBV19 to TRBJ2-1; 9 bases are a match to TRBD2. The CDR3 extends over 13 amino acids. The J segment lost 5 bases and the V segment lost 6 bases, leaving 2 bases of the junction unmatched. Germline assignment: CDR1 LNHDA and CDR2 SQIVND (reference sequence). Combining the CDR3 with reference TRBV19 and TRBJ2-1 gives the whole variable domain DGGITQSPKYLFRKEGQNVTLSCEQNLNHDAMYWYRQDPGQGLRLIYYSQIVNDFQKGDIAEGYSVSREKKESFPLTVTSAQKNPTAFYLCASSLAGHNEQFFGPGTRLTVL.

The V gene is TRBV7-2, the J gene TRBJ2-1; weak D call: TRBD1 (5 bases). Trimming pared 1 base from V and 1 base from J, leaving 17 bases between. Germline V CDR1 and CDR2: SGHTA, FQGNSA. The CDR3 is made up of 18 amino acids. DNA for the CDR3: TGTGCCAGCAGCTTAGTTTACCCCCCACAGGATTCCTACAATGAGCAGTTCTTC. Translating gives CASSLVYPPQDSYNEQFF.

The chain employs TRBV6-1 and TRBJ2-5, with D unresolved. Germline V gives CDR1 MNHNS, CDR2 SASEGT. The CDR3 covers 15 residues. V lost 4 bases and J lost 2, with 14 bases in between. CDR3 loop: CASSASRNLQETQYF. The DNA for the CDR3 is TGTGCCAGCAGTGCCTCGAGGAACTTACAAGAGACCCAGTACTTC.

With respect to this clone: Germline and junction disagree at one end, which may indicate a read error. The chain joins TRBV7-9 to TRBJ2-7; 9 positions agree with TRBD1. The V gene's germline CDR1 is SEHNR and CDR2 FQNEAQ (reference sequence). There are 15 residues in the CDR3. The CDR3 DNA is TGTTCCAGCAGCTCAGGGACAGGGCTTGACTCCGATCAGAACTTC. Its translation: CSSSSGTGLDSDQNF.

The V call is TRBV7-2, the J call TRBJ2-1, with 12 bases that match TRBD2. This CDR3 contains 18 residues. V shed 5 bases, J shed 9 bases, and the junction held 17 bases outside the gene matches. The germline V gene encodes CDR1 SGHTA and CDR2 FQGNSA. The DNA for the CDR3 is TGTGCCAGCAGCACGAGTCGTCGACTAGCGGGAGCAGTGGGTGAGCAGTTCTTC. Its translation is CASSTSRRLAGAVGEQFF.

V and J are TRBV7-9 and TRBJ2-7; D not resolved. With 5 bases removed from V and 4 bases from J, the gap between germline ends came to 6 bases. Looked up from germline, CDR1 is SEHNR and CDR2 is FQNEAQ (reference sequence). The CDR3 totals 11 residues. CDR3 in DNA: TGTGCCAGCAGCGAGAAATACGAGCAGTACTTC. Translation: CASSEKYEQYF.

The chain recombines TRBV7-9 with TRBJ1-1; D is undetermined. The V end lost 4 bases, the J end lost 3 bases, and 18 bases lay between the germline ends. CDR3 length: 16 residues. The germline V gene encodes CDR1 SEHNR and CDR2 FQNEAQ (reference sequence). CDR3 region: CASSWPRVDEDTEAFF. The CDR3 DNA reads as TGTGCCAGCAGCTGGCCCCGGGTGGATGAGGACACTGAAGCTTTCTTT.

As to this clone: The junction shows a germline mismatch at one end, possibly a read error. The V and J genes are TRBV7-7 and TRBJ2-5; no reliable D call. Germline V lookup: CDR1 SSHAT, CDR2 FNYEAQ (reference sequence). There are 13 residues in the CDR3. The DNA for the CDR3 is TGTGCTAGCAGCCGAACTCCTTCCGAGACCCAGTACTTC. It translates to CASSRTPSETQYF.

The chain couples TRBV6-5 to TRBJ2-1; 11 bases agree with TRBD2. CDR1 and CDR2 (germline): MNHEY, SVGAGI. The CDR3 extends over 16 amino acids. V was pared by 0 bases and J by 4 bases, with 2 bases of the junction left unmatched. CDR3 nucleotide sequence: TGTGCCAGCAGTTACTCTACTAGCGGGGGTTACAATGAGCAGTTCTTC. Translating gives CASSYSTSGGYNEQFF.